This T cell receptor (beta chain) originates from a study of control samples from healthy donors and cancer patients. Assay used: immunoSEQ multiplex PCR; TCRdb lists only in-frame clones, some missing. The sample lists 150,000 or so clones; 88% were seen once. The CDR3 is made up of 10 amino acids. V was trimmed by 6 bases and J by 9 bases, leaving 9 bases between them. CDR1 is SQVTM and CDR2 is ANQGSEA in the germline V gene. This rearrangement joins TRBV29-1 to TRBJ2-1; D is possibly TRBD1 (6 bases). This clonotype originated in a woman aged 25 to 39 in good health. Sequenced input: blood. DNA of the CDR3: TGCAGCGTACAGGGATCTGAGCAGTTCTTC. Translation gives CSVQGSEQFF.